This T cell receptor (beta chain) was recorded in a study of human T cells and chemical hapten exposure. General study points: Expanded TCRs made up significantly more big CDR3 similarity clusters than controls did. The number of TCRs over 1 in 1000 frequency stayed unchanged after DPC.

For this clonotype: What it binds is not known.

Attachment of unique molecular identifiers to individual cDNA molecules was performed in the library. TCRdb analysed the RACE reads with MiXCR anew, one entry per CDR3 protein. The data hold under 400,000 distinct CDR3 sequences, with more than 4.5% observed a single time. Time point reported: pre-sensitization, week 0. Treatment here: therapeutic diphenylcyclopropenone sensitization with weekly scalp DPC. This sequence was found in a woman in her fifties or sixties with alopecia areata. Some clones in this sample may be carry-over from other donors' samples. Source: whole blood, taken in connection with sensitization to the hapten diphenylcyclopropenone (DPC).

In nucleotides, the CDR3 is TGTGCCAGCAGCCAAGACGGGGGCGGAGTAACAACTAATGAAAAACTGTTTTTT. Encoded protein: CASSQDGGGVTTNEKLFF. This chain links TRBV4-2 with TRBJ1-4; D possibly corresponds to TRBD1 (6 bases). The V end was cut by 0 bases, the J end by 0 bases, with 14 bases between. The germline CDR1 and CDR2 sequences are LGHNA and YNFKEQ. The CDR3 contains 18 residues.